The present entry profiles one TCR beta chain with its context. Its specificity is not known. The data stem from a study of T cells in Graves' hyperthyroidism and ophthalmopathy. Using RNA transcripts as the source, TCR beta CDR3 regions were amplified. RT-PCR in the first round (using the HTBI primer set) targeted the TCR CDR3. TCRdb ran MiXCR on the multiplex PCR reads and lists one entry per CDR3 protein. The data hold around 300,000 distinct CDR3 sequences, with 15% observed a single time. This CDR3 comprises 18 residues. Germline lookup yields CDR1 DFQATT and CDR2 SNEGSKA (reference sequence). The V segment lost 5 bases and the J segment 4 bases; nucleotides outside the gene matches: 15. Study conclusions and caveats: Ophthalmopathy prediction by the model preceded onset by a median roughly 6.3 months.

The receptor was isolated from a woman aged 45-60 years with Graves' hyperthyroidism that later progressed to Graves' ophthalmopathy. This chain connects TRBV20-1 to TRBJ2-5; TRBD2 agrees at 14 bases. The sequencing input was blood. The CDR3 protein is CSAHFLGLAGEAGETQYF. As DNA, the CDR3 is TGCAGTGCTCACTTCCTGGGACTAGCGGGAGAGGCGGGAGAGACCCAGTACTTC.